This T cell receptor (beta chain) was observed in a study of graft-versus-host responses after intestinal transplantation. Study overall: Recipients had transplants, and these were multivisceral, liver-intestinal, or isolated intestinal. Findings and caveats of the study: GvH clones were found in recipient marrow; some appeared first in ileum or blood.

The germline CDR1 and CDR2 sequences are LGHNA and YNFKEQ. CDR3 length equals 14 residues. A note on this clone: What it recognizes is unknown.

Repertoires were generated with immunoSEQ multiplex PCR, while TCRdb's copy carries only in-frame clones and drops some. The sample gives 35,000 to 45,000 clones, under 90% of which show up once; roughly 6.6% is in the top ten. This clonotype was sampled from a human patient who received an intestinal transplant, so some T cells may come from the graft donor. The specimen comprised PBMCs, sampled almost 270 days after transplant. This chain joins TRBV4-2 and TRBJ2-5, with D perhaps TRBD1 (6 bases). The end of the DNA is better explained by TRBJ2-7, so the J call may be wrong. This CDR3 reads CASSPSRGNYEQYF. DNA of the CDR3: TGTGCCAGCAGCCCAAGCAGGGGAAACTACGAGCAGTACTTC.